Shown below are 6 T cell receptor beta chains from a single sample sequenced in a study of blood T cell repertoires in COVID-19. Assay used: immunoSEQ multiplex PCR; TCRdb lists only in-frame clones, some missing. The sample has fewer than 300,000 clones; 82% are singletons. The sample comprised PBMCs or T cells enriched from blood (not recorded which). Source of these receptors: a man aged 40-49 years who had been exposed to COVID-19.

The chain carries TRBV30 and TRBJ1-2; possibly TRBD1 for D (6 bases). The V gene lost 5 bases and the J gene lost 4 bases, with 11 bases spanning the gap. CDR1 is GTSNPN, CDR2 SVGIG, per germline (reference sequence). The CDR3 is made up of 12 amino acids. The CDR3 DNA reads as TGTGCCTGGTCCAAGGACAGCTATGGCTACACCTTC. Encoded protein: CAWSKDSYGYTF. The complete variable domain, with remaining parts taken from reference TRBV30 and TRBJ1-2, reads SQTIHQWPATLVQPVGSPLSLECTVEGTSNPNLYWYRQAAGRGLQLLFYSVGIGQISSEVPQNLSASRPQDRQFILSSKKLLLSDSGFYLCAWSKDSYGYTFGSGTRLTVV.

V usage is TRBV24-1 and J usage is TRBJ1-5; the D gene is possibly TRBD1 (6 bases). Germline V gene sequence: CDR1 KGHDR, CDR2 SFDVKD. V lost 6 bases to trimming and J lost 4 bases, with 15 bases between them. The CDR3 sequence is 15 residues long. As DNA, the CDR3 is TGTGCCACCAGTCCAGGACAGTTACTAAATCAGCCCCAGCATTTT. It is translated as CATSPGQLLNQPQHF.

The V gene is TRBV6-5, the J gene TRBJ1-5; 8 nucleotides agree with TRBD1. The trim removed 6 bases at V and 4 bases at J, leaving 8 bases unmatched. CDR1 is MNHEY, CDR2 SVGAGI, per germline. The CDR3 is 15 residues long. The CDR3 loop reads CASRTQGGFNQPQHF. Here the CDR3 DNA reads TGTGCCAGCAGGACACAGGGGGGATTTAATCAGCCCCAGCATTTT.

V and J are TRBV4-1 and TRBJ1-1, with D possibly matching TRBD1 (5 bases). Germline V gives CDR1 MGHRA, CDR2 YSYEKL. V lost 6 bases, J lost 5 bases, and 19 bases lay in between. The CDR3 is made up of 15 amino acids. The CDR3, as DNA: TGCGCCAGCAGTGAAGCGGGACTCGGCTGGACTGAAGCTTTCTTT. Protein sequence: CASSEAGLGWTEAFF.

V and J are TRBV19 and TRBJ2-7; 8 bases agree with TRBD1. V lost 1 base, J lost 5 bases, and 7 bases stayed unmatched. The CDR3 has 15 residues. Germline assignment: CDR1 LNHDA and CDR2 SQIVND (reference sequence). The chain's CDR3 is CASSIGTGYLNEQYF. DNA of the CDR3: TGTGCCAGTAGTATAGGGACAGGGTATTTGAACGAGCAGTACTTC. Filled out from reference TRBV19 and TRBJ2-7, the complete variable domain reads DGGITQSPKYLFRKEGQNVTLSCEQNLNHDAMYWYRQDPGQGLRLIYYSQIVNDFQKGDIAEGYSVSREKKESFPLTVTSAQKNPTAFYLCASSIGTGYLNEQYFGPGTRLTVT.

The gene calls are TRBV16 and TRBJ1-2; D is unclear. The CDR3 contains 14 residues. CDR1 is KGHSY, CDR2 FQNENV, per germline. The V gene lost 2 bases and the J gene lost 2 bases, with 9 bases spanning the gap. The CDR3 sequence: CASSQHAANYGYTF. For the CDR3, the DNA is TGTGCCAGCAGCCAACACGCAGCGAACTATGGCTACACCTTC. Full variable domain (missing parts from reference TRBV16 and TRBJ1-2): GEEVAQTPKHLVRGEGQKAKLYCAPIKGHSYVFWYQQVLKNEFKFLISFQNENVFDETGMPKERFSAKCLPNSPCSLEIQATKLEDSAVYFCASSQHAANYGYTFGSGTRLTVV.